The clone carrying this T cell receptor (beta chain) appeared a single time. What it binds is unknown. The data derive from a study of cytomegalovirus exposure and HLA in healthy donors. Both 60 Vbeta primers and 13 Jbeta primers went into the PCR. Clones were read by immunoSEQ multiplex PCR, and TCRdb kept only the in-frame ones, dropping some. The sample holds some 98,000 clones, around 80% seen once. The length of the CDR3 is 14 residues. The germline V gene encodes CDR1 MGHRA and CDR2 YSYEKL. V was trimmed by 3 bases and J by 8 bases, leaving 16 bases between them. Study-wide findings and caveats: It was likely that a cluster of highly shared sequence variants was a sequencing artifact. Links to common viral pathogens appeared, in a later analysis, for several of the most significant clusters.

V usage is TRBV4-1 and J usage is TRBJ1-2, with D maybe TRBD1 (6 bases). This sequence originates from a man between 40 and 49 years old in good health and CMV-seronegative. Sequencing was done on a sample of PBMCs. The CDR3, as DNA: TGCGCCAGCAGCCACCCAACAGGGTCTTACGGCTACACCTTC. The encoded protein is CASSHPTGSYGYTF.